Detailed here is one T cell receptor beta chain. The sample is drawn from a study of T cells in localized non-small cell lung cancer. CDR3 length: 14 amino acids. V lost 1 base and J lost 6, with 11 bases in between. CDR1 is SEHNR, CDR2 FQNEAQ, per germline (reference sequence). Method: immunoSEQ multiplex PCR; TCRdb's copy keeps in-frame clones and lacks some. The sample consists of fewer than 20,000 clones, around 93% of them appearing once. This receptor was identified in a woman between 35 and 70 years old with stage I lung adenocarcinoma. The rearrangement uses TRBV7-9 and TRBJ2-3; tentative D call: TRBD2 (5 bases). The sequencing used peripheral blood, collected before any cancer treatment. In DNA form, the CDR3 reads TGTGCCAGCAGCTTAGGAGGGAGAGAGGATACGCAGTATTTT. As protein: CASSLGGREDTQYF.